This TCR beta chain was identified in a study of blood T cell repertoires in COVID-19. Profiled with immunoSEQ multiplex PCR; TCRdb holds only in-frame clones, not every one. The table lists some 80,000 clones, approximately 86% of them singletons. Germline loops: CDR1 SGHRS, CDR2 YFSETQ. This CDR3 contains 17 residues. Trimming took off 3 bases at V and 1 base at J, with 17 bases between the two ends. This sequence joins TRBV5-1 and TRBJ2-1; D may be TRBD2 (5 bases). This TCR was sampled from a human donor in a cohort sampled during active COVID-19. What was sequenced was peripheral blood. CDR3 amino acids: CASSSGWGDESYNEQFF. CDR3 DNA sequence: TGCGCCAGCAGCTCGGGGTGGGGAGATGAGTCCTACAATGAGCAGTTCTTC.